A single sample is the source of the 24 T cell receptor beta chains below, sequenced in a study of regulatory T cells in long-lasting Graves disease. Combining iRepertoire HTBI primers with Arm-PCR of CDR3 regions, the authors built TCR beta libraries. A single record per CDR3 protein comes from TCRdb applying MiXCR to the multiplex PCR reads. The data show hundreds of thousands of distinct CDR3 sequences, around 15% seen once. The time point: newly diagnosed GD, antithyroid drugs for less than 3 months. Construction of the TCR library relied on RNA isolated from PBMCs. These data were also filed under a second study, of T cells in Graves' hyperthyroidism and ophthalmopathy.

Sequencing was performed on peripheral blood mononuclear cells (PBMCs), taken at new diagnosis, from a patient treated with antithyroid drugs. The receptors were gathered from a woman aged 30 to 39 with Graves disease.

This chain uses TRBV20-1 with TRBJ1-4; no clear D gene. The germline CDR1 and CDR2 sequences are DFQATT and SNEGSKA (reference sequence). Trimming stripped 0 bases from V and 8 bases from J, with 7 bases between. The CDR3 is 12 amino acids. Written as DNA, the CDR3 is TGCAGTGCTAGAGATTTCGGAGAAAAACTGTTTTTT. Its translation: CSARDFGEKLFF.

The rearrangement joins TRBV3-1 to TRBJ1-5; D uncertain. Germline CDR1 and CDR2: LGHDT and YNNKEL (reference sequence). The CDR3 has 13 residues. Trimming stripped 1 base from V and 7 bases from J, with 8 bases between. CDR3 protein: CASSQVPRQPQHF. Here the CDR3 DNA reads TGTGCCAGCAGCCAAGTTCCAAGACAGCCCCAGCATTTT.

The chain employs TRBV10-3 and TRBJ2-3; D perhaps matches TRBD2 (6 bases). V was clipped by 7 bases and J by 0 bases, with 14 bases between them. From germline, CDR1 is ENHRY and CDR2 SYGVKD. The length of the CDR3 is 15 residues. CDR3 in amino acids: CAIKGERESTDTQYF. For the CDR3, the DNA is TGTGCCATCAAAGGGGAACGGGAGAGCACAGATACGCAGTATTTT.

This clonotype was detected a few times. This chain joins TRBV7-9 and TRBJ1-3, with no clear D. The CDR3 is made up of 15 amino acids. The V gene's germline CDR1 is SEHNR and CDR2 FQNEAQ (reference sequence). The V gene lost 1 base and the J gene lost 0 bases, with 7 bases spanning the gap. CDR3 in DNA: TGTGCCAGCAGCTTAGAGCCGAGCTCTGGAAACACCATATATTTT. This encodes CASSLEPSSGNTIYF.

The chain employs TRBV28 and TRBJ2-7; D may match TRBD1 or TRBD2 (5 bases each). This CDR3 region has 18 residues. Trimming left V 8 bases short and J 2 bases short, with 28 bases between. Germline V gene lookup returns CDR1 MDHEN and CDR2 SYDVKM. The CDR3 here is CASSPPTGGGRKTYEQYF. The DNA of the CDR3 is TGTGCCAGCTCACCCCCCACAGGCGGAGGCAGAAAGACCTACGAGCAGTACTTC. The full variable domain, with the rest looked up from reference TRBV28 and TRBJ2-7, is DVKVTQSSRYLVKRTGEKVFLECVQDMDHENMFWYRQDPGLGLRLIYFSYDVKMKEKGDIPEGYSVSREKKERFSLILESASTNQTSMYLCASSPPTGGGRKTYEQYFGPGTRLTVT.

This clonotype was observed at least ten times. This rearrangement joins TRBV6-1 to TRBJ2-2; weak D call: TRBD1 (6 bases). Trimming removed 6 bases at V and 6 bases at J, with 11 bases between. CDR3 size: 13 residues. Germline assignment: CDR1 MNHNS and CDR2 SASEGT. CDR3 residues: CASRSGDSGELFF. The CDR3 region has the DNA TGTGCCAGCAGGTCAGGGGATTCCGGGGAGCTGTTTTTT.

This clonotype has at least ten counts. The CDR3 spells CASSHQGGEKLFF. Here the CDR3 DNA reads TGTGCCAGCAGCCATCAGGGAGGGGAAAAACTGTTTTTT. J is TRBJ1-4 and V is TRBV7-9; TRBD1 is a possible D gene (5 bases). The CDR3 is 13 amino acids. Trimming removed 5 bases at V and 8 bases at J, with 12 bases between. The germline V gene encodes CDR1 SEHNR and CDR2 FQNEAQ (reference sequence).

The V and J genes are TRBV20-1 and TRBJ2-1, with 12 bases that match TRBD2. Looked up from germline, CDR1 is DFQATT and CDR2 is SNEGSKA (reference sequence). Trimming removed 6 bases from V and 8 bases from J; junction bases left unmatched: 11. The CDR3 length is 15 residues. This CDR3 reads CSAIPLAGGPYEQFF. The CDR3 DNA sequence: TGCAGTGCGATTCCCCTAGCGGGAGGGCCTTATGAGCAGTTCTTC.

This clonotype was counted at least ten times. V gene TRBV6-1 combines with J gene TRBJ1-1; D unresolved. Trimming shortened V by 6 bases and J by 1 base, and 9 bases separated the two germline ends. Germline lookup yields CDR1 MNHNS and CDR2 SASEGT. This CDR3 comprises 13 residues. The CDR3 here is CASSTQRNTEAFF. The CDR3, as DNA: TGTGCCAGCAGCACTCAGAGGAACACTGAAGCTTTCTTT.

The chain combines TRBV27 with TRBJ1-1; TRBD1 aligns across 12 bases. Germline CDR1 is MNHEY and CDR2 is SMNVEV (reference sequence). There are 17 residues in the CDR3. With V trimmed by 7 bases and J by 0 bases, 9 bases remained unmatched. This CDR3 reads CASNTPGTGGLNTEAFF. DNA for the CDR3: TGTGCCAGCAATACCCCAGGGACAGGGGGCTTGAACACTGAAGCTTTCTTT.

Only a few counts were recorded for this clonotype. The genes are TRBV2 and TRBJ1-5, with TRBD1 identical over 9 bases. V shed 6 bases, J shed 5 bases, and the junction held 2 bases outside the gene matches. The CDR3 sequence is 13 residues long. Germline V lookup: CDR1 SNHLY, CDR2 FYNNEI. The CDR3: CASRRTGDQPQHF. CDR3 DNA sequence: TGTGCCAGCAGAAGGACAGGGGATCAGCCCCAGCATTTT.

The sample holds many counts of this clonotype. The chain employs TRBV12-3 or TRBV12-4 and TRBJ1-1, with D uncertain. The CDR3 totals 17 residues. Trimming shortened V by 4 bases and J by 3 bases, and 21 bases separated the two germline ends. The CDR3 region is CASSYGWPGKRDTEAFF. The CDR3 region has the DNA TGTGCCAGCAGTTATGGGTGGCCGGGAAAGAGGGACACTGAAGCTTTCTTT.

The chain joins TRBV7-2 to TRBJ2-4; 9 bases line up with TRBD1. The CDR3 extends over 14 amino acids. V lost 7 bases and J lost 6; bases outside the gene matches: 7. Germline V gene data show CDR1 as SGHTA and CDR2 as FQGNSA. CDR3 in DNA: TGTGCCAGCACCTGGACAGGGGATATAAACATTCAGTACTTC. Protein product: CASTWTGDINIQYF.

The chain employs TRBV6-2 or TRBV6-3 and TRBJ2-1; 7 bases fit TRBD1. This CDR3 spans 16 amino acids. CDR1 and CDR2 (germline): MNHEY, SVGEGT. J was trimmed by 9 bases and V by 0 bases; bases with no gene match: 11. The CDR3 bases are TGTGCCAGCAGTTACTCAGGGAGAACAGGGGTCACTGAGCAGTTCTTC. This translates into CASSYSGRTGVTEQFF.

Concerning this clonotype itself: This clone may be a read error of a much larger clone one base away. The gene calls are TRBV28 and TRBJ1-1; D gene ambiguous. Trimming left V 1 base short and J 14 bases short, with 11 bases between. Germline V gene data show CDR1 as MDHEN and CDR2 as SYDVKM. The CDR3 consists of 11 residues. The CDR3 DNA is TGTGCCAGCAGTTTATTCGGGTCTTCCTTCTTT. This codes for CASSLFGSSFF.

The chain combines TRBV14 with TRBJ2-1, with 13 bases lining up with TRBD2. The CDR3 loop spans 16 amino acids. The V gene's germline CDR1 is SGHDN and CDR2 FVKESK. With V trimmed by 1 base and J by 8 bases, 5 bases remained unmatched. CDR3 sequence (DNA): TGTGCCAGCAGCCAAGGCCGACTAGCGGGGGGAGATGAGCAGTTCTTC. Its protein is CASSQGRLAGGDEQFF.

This sequence joins TRBV11-2 and TRBJ2-1; 7 bases align to TRBD2. Germline V gene lookup returns CDR1 SGHAT and CDR2 FQNNGV. The CDR3 is 15 amino acids. Trimming at V came to 2 bases and at J to 6 bases, leaving 7 bases not matched to a gene. Here the CDR3 reads CASSLRLAPGNEQFF. The CDR3 coding sequence is TGTGCCAGCAGCTTACGACTAGCCCCGGGCAATGAGCAGTTCTTC.

This clonotype was counted ten times or more. V usage is TRBV20-1 and J usage is TRBJ1-1; D is uncertain. The V and J ends lost 0 bases and 1 base respectively, with 9 bases between them. This CDR3 contains 14 residues. CDR1 is DFQATT, CDR2 SNEGSKA, per germline (reference sequence). Here the CDR3 reads CSARDRRGNTEAFF. CDR3 DNA sequence: TGCAGTGCTAGAGATCGGCGGGGGAACACTGAAGCTTTCTTT.

The genes are TRBV3-1 and TRBJ2-7, with 8 nucleotides matching TRBD2. The CDR3 is 15 amino acids. Germline-derived CDR1 and CDR2 are LGHDT and YNNKEL (reference sequence). J lost 7 bases, V lost 2 bases, and 10 bases had no gene match. The CDR3 DNA sequence: TGTGCCAGCAGCCAATCCAGCGGGAGACCCATTGAGCAGTACTTC. Translating it yields CASSQSSGRPIEQYF.

This rearrangement joins TRBV20-1 to TRBJ1-5; D uncertain. The germline V gene has CDR1 DFQATT and CDR2 SNEGSKA (reference sequence). V was cut by 7 bases and J by 3 bases, with 22 bases left in between. This CDR3 comprises 16 residues. The CDR3 region has the DNA TGCAGTGTAATAAGAGGAGGGTCCCTTAACAATCAGCCCCAGCATTTT. The encoded protein is CSVIRGGSLNNQPQHF.

The chain is built from TRBV2 and TRBJ2-1; 13 nucleotides match TRBD2. Germline loops: CDR1 SNHLY, CDR2 FYNNEI. This CDR3 spans 15 amino acids. J lost 9 bases, V lost 5 bases, and 7 bases had no gene match. CDR3 region: CASSPTSGRGSEQFF. Here the CDR3 DNA reads TGTGCCAGCAGTCCCACTAGCGGGAGGGGAAGTGAGCAGTTCTTC.

This chain connects TRBV24-1 to TRBJ2-5, with D maybe TRBD1 (5 bases). Trimming shortened V by 7 bases and J by 3 bases, and 11 bases separated the two germline ends. Per germline, CDR1 KGHDR and CDR2 SFDVKD. The CDR3 loop spans 13 amino acids. The DNA for the CDR3 is TGTGCCACCAGAACCACAGGAGAAGAGACCCAGTACTTC. It specifies CATRTTGEETQYF.

This clonotype occurred a few times. This rearrangement joins TRBV11-2 to TRBJ2-5, with D perhaps TRBD1 (5 bases). The CDR3 totals 17 residues. V was pared by 5 bases and J by 1 base, with 20 bases between. Germline V CDR1 and CDR2: SGHAT, FQNNGV. The CDR3 bases are TGTGCCAGCAGCCACAGGACGTCTCCTTGGACCCAAGAGACCCAGTACTTC. Amino acid sequence: CASSHRTSPWTQETQYF.

This clonotype was recorded at least ten times. The chain combines TRBV7-2 with TRBJ2-1; 7 nucleotides agree with TRBD2. The trim removed 3 bases at V and 1 base at J, leaving 6 bases unmatched. The CDR3 extends over 16 amino acids. The germline V gene has CDR1 SGHTA and CDR2 FQGNSA. This CDR3 reads CASSLVPSGSYNEQFF. Written as DNA, the CDR3 is TGTGCCAGCAGCTTGGTTCCTAGCGGTTCCTACAATGAGCAGTTCTTC.